This T cell receptor (beta chain) emerged from a study of CD8 T cells in Susac syndrome. In blood CD8+ and CD4+ T cells, TCR beta underwent sequencing. The multiple sclerosis controls consisted of treatment-naive patients with relapsing-remitting disease, either stable or active. Negative isolation yielded CD4+ and CD8+ T cells, and FACS enriched TEMRA cells. Unmatched junction bases numbered 17, after V lost 6 bases and J lost 0 bases. CDR3 length: 18 residues. Germline CDR1 reads SQVTM; CDR2 reads ANQGSEA. RNA was extracted with the RNeasy kit, and a quantity of roughly 0.5 to 1 ug was reverse transcribed using random hexamers. Across 54 Vbeta and 13 Jbeta, TCR beta CDR3 was amplified with immunoSEQ multiplex PCR. TCRdb independently ran MiXCR on the immunoSEQ multiplex PCR reads; one entry per CDR3 protein. The sample shows about 400,000 distinct CDR3 sequences, around 85% of them seen only once.

The chain recombines TRBV29-1 with TRBJ1-1, with 9 bases identical to TRBD1. The sequenced sample consisted of CD8+ T cells from PBMCs. This TCR came from a human donor with multiple sclerosis. Here the CDR3 reads CSVNDDRDRVNLNTEAFF. The CDR3 region has the DNA TGCAGCGTCAATGACGACCGGGACAGGGTGAACCTGAACACTGAAGCTTTCTTT.